This T cell receptor beta chain was observed in a study of PD-1 blockade in classical Hodgkin lymphoma. Study conclusions and caveats: Reports indicated that newly diagnosed patients had lower baseline TCR diversity than healthy donors did. With CD4+ cells, TCR diversity rose significantly by C4D1, but not with CD8+ cells. Any patient who commenced nivolumab under 1 year after ASCT was excluded.

As concerns this clone: Its cognate antigen is unknown.

With V trimmed by 1 base and J by 0 bases, 4 bases remained unmatched. Per germline, CDR1 KGHSH and CDR2 LQKENI. The length of the CDR3 is 17 residues. Sequencing was performed with immunoSEQ multiplex PCR; in TCRdb, only in-frame clones are kept and a portion is missing. Among over 11,000 clones listed, roughly 78% were seen once. In every patient, relapse followed autologous stem cell transplantation, while exposure to brentuximab vedotin differed. Complete response, partial response or progressive disease constituted the best response categories observed. This material consisted of peripheral blood mononuclear cells (PBMCs), taken before the second cycle of nivolumab. The clonotype comes from a human donor with classical Hodgkin lymphoma. The chain joins TRBV18 to TRBJ2-2, with 8 bases fitting TRBD2. CDR3 amino acids: CASSPLSGGANTGELFF. The CDR3, as DNA: TGTGCCAGCTCACCACTGAGCGGGGGTGCGAACACCGGGGAGCTGTTTTTT.